The 32 T cell receptor beta chains below come from one sample, sequenced in a study of cytomegalovirus exposure and HLA in healthy donors. Clones were sequenced by immunoSEQ multiplex PCR, and TCRdb holds only the in-frame ones, with some missing. The sample records more than 250,000 clones, around 90% being singletons. Sample: PBMCs. All receptors derive from a woman in her 30s in good health and CMV-seropositive.

V is TRBV18 and J is TRBJ2-1, with D perhaps TRBD2 (6 bases). The CDR3 is 14 residues long. CDR1 and CDR2 (germline): KGHSH, LQKENI. V was shortened by 0 bases and J by 10 bases, with 13 bases between the two germline ends. In DNA, the CDR3 is TGTGCCAGCTCACCACCGGACCCCCGGGGGGAGCAGTTCTTC. Translating gives CASSPPDPRGEQFF.

The chain couples TRBV28 to TRBJ2-7, with 7 positions matching TRBD1. Trimming took 2 bases from V and 2 from J; bases not matched to a gene: 3. Germline V gene data show CDR1 as MDHEN and CDR2 as SYDVKM. The CDR3 has 14 residues. Written as DNA, the CDR3 is TGTGCCAGCAGTTTACGCGACAGGGCCTACGAGCAGTACTTC. This gives the protein CASSLRDRAYEQYF.

This chain joins TRBV4-3 and TRBJ1-1, with 7 positions matching TRBD1. V lost 3 bases, J lost 1 base, and 2 bases stayed unmatched. This CDR3 has 14 residues. Looked up from germline, CDR1 is LGHNA and CDR2 is YSLEER. The CDR3 DNA sequence: TGCGCCAGCAGCCAGACAGGGAAGAACACTGAAGCTTTCTTT. It codes for CASSQTGKNTEAFF.

V gene TRBV5-1 combines with J gene TRBJ2-7; D is perhaps TRBD2 (6 bases). V shed 1 base and J shed 0 bases, with 8 bases lying between them. CDR3 length: 14 amino acids. From germline, CDR1 is SGHRS and CDR2 YFSETQ. In DNA, the CDR3 is TGCGCCAGCAGCTTGTCAGCGGGCTCCTACGAGCAGTACTTC. It encodes CASSLSAGSYEQYF. Complete variable domain (other parts from reference TRBV5-1 and TRBJ2-7): KAGVTQTPRYLIKTRGQQVTLSCSPISGHRSVSWYQQTPGQGLQFLFEYFSETQRNKGNFPGRFSGRQFSNSRSEMNVSTLELGDSALYLCASSLSAGSYEQYFGPGTRLTVT.

This clone has just a few counts. This chain connects TRBV25-1 to TRBJ2-7; 10 bases map to TRBD2. The J segment lost 2 bases and the V segment lost 1 base, leaving 5 bases of the junction unmatched. This CDR3 is 16 amino acids long. The germline gives CDR1 MGHDK, CDR2 SYGVNS. The CDR3 coding sequence is TGTGCCAGCAGTGAATCGGGTCTAGCGGGAGCCTACGAGCAGTACTTC. This gives the protein CASSESGLAGAYEQYF.

This chain connects TRBV30 to TRBJ1-4; no clear D. This CDR3 region has 13 residues. The ends were cut back, 4 bases at V and 5 bases at J, with 11 bases in the middle. Germline CDR1 is GTSNPN and CDR2 is SVGIG (reference sequence). This CDR3 is CAWIGKVNEKLFF. In nucleotides, the CDR3 is TGTGCCTGGATTGGGAAAGTAAATGAAAAACTGTTTTTT.

This clone was recorded a few times. The chain carries TRBV7-9 and TRBJ1-1; D unresolved. CDR3 length: 15 amino acids. From germline, CDR1 is SEHNR and CDR2 FQNEAQ (reference sequence). V was shortened by 5 bases and J by 0 bases, with 13 bases between the two germline ends. Written as DNA, the CDR3 is TGTGCCAGCAGCCGCTTCAGTACAATGAACACTGAAGCTTTCTTT. This gives the protein CASSRFSTMNTEAFF.

The chain links TRBV30 to TRBJ2-3, with 10 bases fitting TRBD2. Germline V gene data show CDR1 as GTSNPN and CDR2 as SVGIG (reference sequence). V was clipped by 2 bases and J by 5 bases; unmatched bases: 10. This CDR3 is 16 amino acids long. CDR3 residues: CAWSKLAGREGDTQYF. The CDR3 nucleotides are TGTGCCTGGAGTAAACTAGCGGGAAGGGAGGGAGATACGCAGTATTTT.

This clone was seen a handful of times. The V call is TRBV5-1, the J call TRBJ1-2; possibly TRBD1 for D (5 bases). Trimming took 4 bases from V and 2 from J, leaving 12 bases between them. Germline V gene data show CDR1 as SGHRS and CDR2 as YFSETQ. The CDR3 runs to 14 residues. CDR3 sequence (DNA): TGCGCCAGCAGCGGTGGGCAGGGAAACTATGGCTACACCTTC. Protein: CASSGGQGNYGYTF.

The chain employs TRBV27 and TRBJ2-3, with 8 positions matching TRBD1. This CDR3 comprises 15 residues. V dropped 7 bases and J dropped 0; count of bases not matched to a gene: 6. Germline V gives CDR1 MNHEY, CDR2 SMNVEV (reference sequence). The CDR3 sequence is CASKRTGTSTDTQYF. The CDR3 nucleotides read TGTGCCAGCAAGCGGACAGGGACTAGCACAGATACGCAGTATTTT.

The gene calls are TRBV7-8 and TRBJ1-2; D is unresolved. V lost 2 bases and J lost 8, with 15 bases in between. CDR1 SGHVS and CDR2 FQNEAQ come from the germline V gene. The CDR3 has 14 amino acids. In DNA, the CDR3 is TGTGCCAGCAGCTTAACCCCAAGGGATGGCGGCTACACCTTC. Its translation is CASSLTPRDGGYTF. The whole variable domain, filled in from reference TRBV7-8 and TRBJ1-2, reads GAGVSQSPRYKVAKRGQDVALRCDPISGHVSLFWYQQALGQGPEFLTYFQNEAQLDKSGLPSDRFFAERPEGSVSTLKIQRTQQEDSAVYLCASSLTPRDGGYTFGSGTRLTVV.

This sequence joins TRBV15 and TRBJ2-3; 7 nucleotides agree with TRBD2. Per the germline V gene, CDR1 is LNHNV and CDR2 is YYDKDF (reference sequence). Trimming removed 0 bases from V and 0 bases from J; junction bases left unmatched: 9. The CDR3 has 18 residues. CDR3 nucleotide sequence: TGTGCCACCAGCAGAGAAGGGAGCGGGGTGGGGAGCACAGATACGCAGTATTTT. It translates to CATSREGSGVGSTDTQYF.

The CDR3 coding sequence is TGTGCCAGCAGTGGCTCAGGACAGGGGGAATGGCAGTACTTC. It codes for CASSGSGQGEWQYF. The genes are TRBV28 and TRBJ2-7; TRBD1 matches 10 bases. After removal of 5 bases from V and 9 bases from J, the junction contained 10 bases not matched to a gene. The V gene's germline CDR1 is MDHEN and CDR2 SYDVKM. The CDR3 sequence is 14 residues long.

The chain combines TRBV18 with TRBJ1-1; D gene unclear. The CDR3 runs to 13 residues. Looked up from germline, CDR1 is KGHSH and CDR2 is LQKENI. Trimming stripped 4 bases from V and 3 bases from J, with 9 bases between. The CDR3 region is CASSRKEDTEAFF. CDR3 DNA sequence: TGTGCCAGCTCACGAAAAGAGGACACTGAAGCTTTCTTT.

This sequence joins TRBV7-9 and TRBJ2-3; TRBD1 matches at 9 bases. The CDR3 has 15 residues. V gave up 3 bases and J gave up 5 bases; unmatched junction bases: 6. The germline gives CDR1 SEHNR, CDR2 FQNEAQ (reference sequence). The CDR3 loop is CASSLGDRDGDTQYF. The DNA of the CDR3 is TGTGCCAGCAGCTTGGGGGACAGGGATGGAGATACGCAGTATTTT.

Of note for this clone: This same CDR3 is encoded by further DNA sequences in the sample. The chain employs TRBV9 and TRBJ2-2; no clear D. The germline V gene has CDR1 SGDLS and CDR2 YYNGEE. V was clipped by 0 bases and J by 1 base, with 7 bases between them. This CDR3 spans 15 amino acids. As DNA, the CDR3 is TGTGCCAGCAGCGTAGTCGCAGGGAACACCGGGGAGCTGTTTTTT. Amino acids: CASSVVAGNTGELFF.

This clone was counted between two and nine times. The chain uses TRBV9 and TRBJ1-2; no firm D call. Germline loops: CDR1 SGDLS, CDR2 YYNGEE. Trimming cost V 0 bases and J 3 bases, with 3 bases left between them. The CDR3 totals 12 residues. Here the CDR3 reads CASSVADYGYTF. CDR3 DNA: TGTGCCAGCAGCGTAGCGGACTATGGCTACACCTTC.

This clone turned up a few times. This sequence joins TRBV2 and TRBJ1-6; a weak D match, TRBD1 (5 bases). Per germline, CDR1 SNHLY and CDR2 FYNNEI. Between the trimmed V and J ends, which lost 8 bases and 8 bases, there was a span of 13 bases. This CDR3 comprises 13 residues. The CDR3: CASGGTGDSPLHF. DNA of the CDR3: TGTGCCAGCGGAGGGACCGGTGATTCACCCCTCCACTTT.

V gene TRBV5-1 combines with J gene TRBJ2-7, with 12 bases identical to TRBD2. Germline V CDR1 and CDR2: SGHRS, YFSETQ. Germline trimming cut 4 bases from V and 5 bases from J; bases unmatched to any gene: 7. The CDR3 loop spans 15 amino acids. Here the CDR3 reads CASSPGLAGGDEQYF. The CDR3 DNA reads TGCGCCAGCAGCCCGGGACTAGCGGGCGGAGACGAGCAGTACTTC.

The rearrangement links TRBV11-3 to TRBJ2-5; TRBD2 aligns across 15 bases. Trimming cost V 1 base and J 4 bases; bases outside gene matches: 7. Germline V CDR1 and CDR2: SGHNT, YENEEA. This CDR3 has 18 amino acids. This CDR3 reads CASSLAAWGLAGGETQYF. The CDR3 DNA sequence: TGTGCCAGCAGCTTAGCAGCATGGGGACTAGCGGGAGGAGAGACCCAGTACTTC.

The rearrangement joins TRBV27 to TRBJ2-2, with TRBD1 matching over 8 bases. The CDR3 is made up of 16 amino acids. Per germline, CDR1 MNHEY and CDR2 SMNVEV (reference sequence). The V and J ends lost 2 bases and 4 bases, in that order; junction bases with no gene match: 6. The CDR3 DNA reads TGTGCCAGCAGTTTACCGGACAGGGTCACCACCGGGGAGCTGTTTTTT. It translates to CASSLPDRVTTGELFF.

The CDR3 spells CASSLSGLAGSYEQYF. The CDR3 DNA follows: TGTGCCAGCAGTTTATCAGGACTAGCGGGATCCTACGAGCAGTACTTC. This chain joins TRBV27 and TRBJ2-7; TRBD2 matches at 12 bases. J gave up 1 base and V 0 bases, and 1 base lay outside the gene matches. CDR1 is MNHEY, CDR2 SMNVEV, per germline (reference sequence). The CDR3 consists of 16 residues.

This clone was detected once. V usage is TRBV5-1 and J usage is TRBJ2-7, with 8 bases matching TRBD1. Germline loops: CDR1 SGHRS, CDR2 YFSETQ. V shed 3 bases, J shed 2 bases, and the junction held 13 bases outside the gene matches. The CDR3 loop spans 17 amino acids. The CDR3 loop reads CASSSLGQGLRAYEQYF. Here the CDR3 DNA reads TGCGCCAGCAGCTCTCTCGGACAGGGCCTAAGGGCCTACGAGCAGTACTTC. The whole variable domain, filled in from reference TRBV5-1 and TRBJ2-7, reads KAGVTQTPRYLIKTRGQQVTLSCSPISGHRSVSWYQQTPGQGLQFLFEYFSETQRNKGNFPGRFSGRQFSNSRSEMNVSTLELGDSALYLCASSSLGQGLRAYEQYFGPGTRLTVT.

The chain has TRBV25-1 and TRBJ1-5; a weak D match, TRBD1 (5 bases). V lost 1 base, J lost 6 bases, and 13 bases lay in between. The V gene's germline CDR1 is MGHDK and CDR2 SYGVNS. The length of the CDR3 is 15 residues. For the CDR3, the DNA is TGTGCCAGCAGTGAATTTGACAGTCAGTCTCAGCCCCAGCATTTT. Protein: CASSEFDSQSQPQHF.

This chain's CDR3 is CASSWDNRGELFF. The CDR3 DNA sequence: TGTGCCAGCAGTTGGGACAATCGGGGGGAGCTGTTTTTT. The chain couples TRBV6-9 to TRBJ2-2; tentative D call: TRBD1 (6 bases). With 4 bases removed from V and 8 bases from J, the gap between germline ends came to 11 bases. Germline lookup yields CDR1 MNHGY and CDR2 SVAAGI. This CDR3 has 13 amino acids.

This chain connects TRBV15 to TRBJ2-1; TRBD1 matches at 9 bases. In germline, CDR1 is LNHNV, CDR2 YYDKDF (reference sequence). J lost 14 bases, V lost 0 bases, and 20 bases had no gene match. The CDR3 is 18 residues long. The CDR3 loop is CATSRDRGGTGGGNAKFF. The CDR3, as DNA: TGTGCCACCAGCAGAGATCGAGGGGGTACAGGGGGCGGGAATGCCAAGTTCTTC.

The CDR3 protein is CASSLGNRLWGTYGYTF. The CDR3, as DNA: TGTGCCAGCAGCTTGGGCAACCGGCTGTGGGGAACTTATGGCTACACCTTC. V and J are TRBV5-6 and TRBJ1-2, with D hard to call. The CDR3 has 17 amino acids. The germline V gene has CDR1 SGHDT and CDR2 YYEEEE. V lost 0 bases and J lost 5, with 20 bases in between.

The chain is built from TRBV4-3 and TRBJ1-1; D is unclear. Germline V gives CDR1 LGHNA, CDR2 YSLEER. Trimming removed 1 base at V and 1 base at J, with 7 bases between. The CDR3 runs to 14 residues. Here the CDR3 DNA reads TGCGCCAGCAGCCAAGCAATCAGGAACACTGAAGCTTTCTTT. Protein product: CASSQAIRNTEAFF.

The chain uses TRBV27 and TRBJ1-2; D not certain. The V and J ends lost 3 bases and 5 bases respectively, with 19 bases between them. This CDR3 region has 16 residues. Germline CDR1 is MNHEY and CDR2 is SMNVEV (reference sequence). The CDR3 sequence: CASSFGPPRTGYGYTF. The CDR3 nucleotides read TGTGCCAGCAGTTTTGGGCCCCCACGGACGGGATATGGCTACACCTTC.

This chain links TRBV19 with TRBJ1-2; D gene uncertain. CDR3 length: 15 amino acids. Trimming shortened V by 3 bases and J by 6 bases, and 17 bases separated the two germline ends. Germline-derived CDR1 and CDR2 are LNHDA and SQIVND (reference sequence). The DNA of the CDR3 is TGTGCCAGTAGTATGGCGGGATCGCCCCTAGATGGCTACACCTTC. It is translated as CASSMAGSPLDGYTF.

The chain carries TRBV4-1 and TRBJ2-7; D remains unclear. V was shortened by 0 bases and J by 3 bases, with 12 bases between the two germline ends. Germline V gene data show CDR1 as MGHRA and CDR2 as YSYEKL. The CDR3 is 15 residues long. The CDR3 is CASSQDTAAHYEQYF. The CDR3 DNA reads TGCGCCAGCAGCCAAGATACCGCGGCCCACTACGAGCAGTACTTC.

The chain has TRBV18 and TRBJ2-2; TRBD2 agrees at 7 bases. This CDR3 contains 18 residues. Germline CDR1 is KGHSH and CDR2 is LQKENI. The V and J ends lost 1 base and 0 bases, in that order; junction bases with no gene match: 8. The CDR3, as DNA: TGTGCCAGCTCACCACTCATGGCTAGCGGTACGAACACCGGGGAGCTGTTTTTT. It codes for CASSPLMASGTNTGELFF.